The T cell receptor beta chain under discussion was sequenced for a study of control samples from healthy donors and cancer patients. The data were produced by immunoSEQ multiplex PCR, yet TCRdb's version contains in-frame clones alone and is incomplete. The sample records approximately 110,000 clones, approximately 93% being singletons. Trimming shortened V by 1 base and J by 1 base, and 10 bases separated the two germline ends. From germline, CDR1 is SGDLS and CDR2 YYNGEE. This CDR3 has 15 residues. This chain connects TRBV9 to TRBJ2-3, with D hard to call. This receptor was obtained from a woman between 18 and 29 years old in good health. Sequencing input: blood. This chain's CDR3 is CASSVLSIGTDTQYF. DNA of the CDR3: TGTGCCAGCAGCGTACTATCTATTGGCACAGATACGCAGTATTTT.